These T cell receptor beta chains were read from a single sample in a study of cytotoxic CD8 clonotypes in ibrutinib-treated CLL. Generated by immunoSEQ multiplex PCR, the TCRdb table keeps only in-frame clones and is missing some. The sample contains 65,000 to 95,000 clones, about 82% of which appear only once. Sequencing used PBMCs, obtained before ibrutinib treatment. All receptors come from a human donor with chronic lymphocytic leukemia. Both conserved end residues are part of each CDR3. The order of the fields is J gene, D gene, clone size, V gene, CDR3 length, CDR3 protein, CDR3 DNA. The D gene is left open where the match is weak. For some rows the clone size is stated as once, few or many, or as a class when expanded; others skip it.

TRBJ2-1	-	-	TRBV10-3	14	CANSPGGSYNEQFF	TGTGCCAACAGCCCTGGGGGGAGTTACAATGAGCAGTTCTTC
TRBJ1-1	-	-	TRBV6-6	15	CASSYKGTILPEAFF	TGTGCCAGCAGTTACAAAGGGACAATCCTCCCTGAAGCTTTCTTT
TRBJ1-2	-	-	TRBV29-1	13	CSAPDAGGYGYTF	TGCAGCGCCCCGGACGCGGGAGGCTATGGCTACACCTTC
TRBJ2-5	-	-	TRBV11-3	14	CASSEMGTKASQYF	TGTGCCAGCAGCGAGATGGGGACGAAAGCTTCCCAGTACTTC
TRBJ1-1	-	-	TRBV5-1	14	CASSLVGPNTEAFF	TGCGCCAGCAGCTTGGTGGGTCCAAACACTGAAGCTTTCTTT
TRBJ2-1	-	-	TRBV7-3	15	CASSLGLYSGNEQFF	TGTGCCAGCAGCTTAGGGCTGTATAGTGGGAATGAGCAGTTCTTC
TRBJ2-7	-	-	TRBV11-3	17	CASSLDFVWDAPYEQYF	TGTGCCAGCAGCTTAGATTTTGTCTGGGACGCTCCCTACGAGCAGTACTTC
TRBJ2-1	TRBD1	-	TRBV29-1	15	CSVPQGVLSYNEQFF	TGCAGCGTCCCACAGGGGGTTCTTTCCTACAATGAGCAGTTCTTC
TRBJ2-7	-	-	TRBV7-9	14	CASSLGQASYEQYF	TGTGCCAGCAGCTTAGGACAGGCAAGTTACGAGCAGTACTTC
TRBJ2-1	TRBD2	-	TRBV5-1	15	CASSEPRDYYNEQFF	TGCGCCAGCAGCGAACCCAGGGACTACTACAATGAGCAGTTCTTC
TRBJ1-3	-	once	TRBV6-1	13	CASFRMPGNTIYF	TGTGCCAGTTTCCGAATGCCCGGAAACACCATATATTTT
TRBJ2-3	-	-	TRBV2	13	CASWTPYTDTQYF	TGTGCCAGCTGGACTCCATACACAGATACGCAGTATTTT
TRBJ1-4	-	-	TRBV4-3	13	CASSQTLPEKLFF	TGCGCCAGCAGCCAAACCCTCCCTGAAAAACTGTTTTTT
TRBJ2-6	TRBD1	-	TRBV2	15	CASNSGQAGANVLTF	TGTGCCAGCAATTCCGGACAGGCAGGGGCCAACGTCCTGACTTTC
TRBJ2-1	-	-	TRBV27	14	CASSFYLGIKEQFF	TGTGCCAGCAGTTTCTACCTGGGGATAAAAGAGCAGTTCTTC
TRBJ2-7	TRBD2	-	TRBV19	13	CATAGLAGYEQYF	TGTGCCACCGCCGGACTAGCGGGCTACGAGCAGTACTTC
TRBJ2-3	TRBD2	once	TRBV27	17	CASSTLRLAGVPDTQYF	TGTGCCAGCAGCACCTTACGACTAGCGGGAGTCCCAGATACGCAGTATTTT
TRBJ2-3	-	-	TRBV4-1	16	CASSQDHGLVADTQYF	TGCGCCAGCAGCCAAGATCACGGTCTTGTGGCAGATACGCAGTATTTT
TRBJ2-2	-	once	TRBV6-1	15	CASLLQGMMTGELFF	TGTGCCAGTTTACTCCAGGGGATGATGACCGGGGAGCTGTTTTTT
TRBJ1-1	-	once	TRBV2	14	CASSVLDGDTEAFF	TGTGCCAGCAGTGTCTTGGATGGGGACACTGAAGCTTTCTTT
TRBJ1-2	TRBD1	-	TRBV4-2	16	CASSRQFRDRLYGYTF	TGTGCCAGCAGCCGGCAGTTCCGGGACAGGCTCTATGGCTACACCTTC
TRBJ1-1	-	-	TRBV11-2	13	CASSGRGGTEAFF	TGTGCCAGCAGCGGACGTGGGGGCACTGAAGCTTTCTTT
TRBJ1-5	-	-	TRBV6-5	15	CASSYSRGDRQPQHF	TGTGCCAGCAGTTACTCGCGCGGGGATCGCCAGCCCCAGCATTTT
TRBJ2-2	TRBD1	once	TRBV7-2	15	CASSPWGQATGELFF	TGTGCCAGCAGCCCGTGGGGACAGGCCACCGGGGAGCTGTTTTTT
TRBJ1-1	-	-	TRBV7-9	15	CASSLAQVSVTEAFF	TGTGCCAGCAGCTTAGCGCAGGTGTCGGTCACTGAAGCTTTCTTT
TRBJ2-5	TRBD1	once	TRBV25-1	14	CASALTGGRETQYF	TGTGCCAGCGCCTTGACAGGGGGTAGGGAGACCCAGTACTTC
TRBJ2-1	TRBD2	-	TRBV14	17	CASSRRASGIVYNEQFF	TGTGCCAGCAGCCGACGGGCTAGCGGGATTGTTTACAATGAGCAGTTCTTC
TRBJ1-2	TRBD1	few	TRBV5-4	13	CASSLDRDYGYTF	TGTGCCAGCAGCCTGGACAGGGATTATGGCTACACCTTC
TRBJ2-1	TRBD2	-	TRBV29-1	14	CSLRLAGDRNEQFF	TGCAGCCTAAGACTAGCGGGAGATCGGAATGAGCAGTTCTTC
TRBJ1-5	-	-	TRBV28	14	CATVQFRRNQPQHF	TGTGCCACCGTTCAGTTCCGCCGCAATCAGCCCCAGCATTTT
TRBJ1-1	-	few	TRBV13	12	CASSLAKTEAFF	TGTGCCAGCAGCTTAGCAAAGACTGAAGCTTTCTTT
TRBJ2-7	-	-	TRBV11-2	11	CASSFENEQYF	TGTGCCAGCAGCTTTGAAAACGAGCAGTACTTC
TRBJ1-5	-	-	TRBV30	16	CAWSAGRSFGNQPQHF	TGTGCCTGGAGTGCGGGGAGGAGTTTTGGCAATCAGCCCCAGCATTTT
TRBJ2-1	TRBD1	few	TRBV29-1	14	CSIRGGRLANEQFF	TGCAGCATACGAGGGGGCCGATTGGCCAATGAGCAGTTCTTC
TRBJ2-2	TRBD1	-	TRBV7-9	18	CASSHGNIRDRYTGELFF	TGTGCCAGCAGCCATGGGAATATCAGGGACAGATACACCGGGGAGCTGTTTTTT
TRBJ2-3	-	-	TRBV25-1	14	CASSDEGVTDTQYF	TGTGCCAGCAGTGATGAGGGAGTCACAGATACGCAGTATTTT
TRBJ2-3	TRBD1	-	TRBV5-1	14	CASSPGQGTDTQYF	TGCGCCAGCAGCCCCGGACAGGGCACAGATACGCAGTATTTT
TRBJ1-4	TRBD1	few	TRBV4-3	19	CASSQDFRTGDGTNEKLFF	TGCGCCAGCAGCCAAGATTTCAGGACAGGGGATGGGACTAATGAAAAACTGTTTTTT
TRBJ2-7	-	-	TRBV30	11	CAWSVSYEQYF	TGTGCCTGGAGTGTATCCTACGAGCAGTACTTC
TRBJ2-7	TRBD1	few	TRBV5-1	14	CASSRGQGSYEQYF	TGCGCCAGCAGCAGGGGACAGGGGTCCTACGAGCAGTACTTC
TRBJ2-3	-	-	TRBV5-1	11	CASSLADTQYF	TGCGCCAGCAGCTTGGCAGATACGCAGTATTTT
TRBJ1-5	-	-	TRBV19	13	CACKGNSNQPQHF	TGTGCCTGTAAAGGGAATAGCAATCAGCCCCAGCATTTT
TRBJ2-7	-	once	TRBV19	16	CASSTHRSRSSYEQYF	TGTGCCAGTAGTACCCACAGATCTAGGAGCTCCTACGAGCAGTACTTC
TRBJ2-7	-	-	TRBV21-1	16	CASSTSCFGGNHEQYF	TGTGCCAGCAGCACCTCCTGTTTCGGGGGGAACCACGAGCAGTACTTC
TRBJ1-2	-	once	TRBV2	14	CASRLGGSDYGYTF	TGTGCCAGCAGGTTGGGAGGGAGTGACTATGGCTACACCTTC
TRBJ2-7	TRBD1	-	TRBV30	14	CAWSAGQGPYEQYF	TGTGCCTGGAGTGCGGGACAGGGACCTTACGAGCAGTACTTC
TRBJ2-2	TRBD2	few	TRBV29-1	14	CSVDGGSGAGELFF	TGCAGCGTTGACGGCGGGAGTGGAGCCGGGGAGCTGTTTTTT
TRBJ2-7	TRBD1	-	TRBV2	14	CASRWTGDFAEQYF	TGTGCCAGCAGATGGACAGGGGACTTCGCCGAGCAGTACTTC